The 27 T cell receptor beta chains presented below share a single source sample, sequenced in a study of shared clonotypes between healthy human individuals (TCRdb year 2020). Libraries were built with the immunoSEQ multiplex PCR assay. TCRdb re-hosts the immuneACCESS table, in-frame sequences only. Its copies lack some clones; in the studies checked, an unresolved V gene accounts for under half of them, and the cause for the rest is not known. The sample table contains approximately 2.3 million clones; only one count was recorded for 90% to 95% of them. Of the sample, 0.3% to 0.4% falls within the top ten clones. The sequencing input was naive CD4+ T cells from PBMCs. Taken with the paper, the label for cell subset or site translates to: CD45RA+ positively selected. These receptors all come from a man between 18 and 35 years old in good health. Some clones in this sample may be carry-over from other donors' samples.

This chain links TRBV5-1 with TRBJ1-1, with 8 bases identical to TRBD1. V shed 4 bases, J shed 4 bases, and the junction held 3 bases outside the gene matches. Germline loops: CDR1 SGHRS, CDR2 YFSETQ. This CDR3 region has 13 residues. The CDR3, as DNA: TGCGCCAGCAGCCAGGGGGCGATCACTGAAGCTTTCTTT. Translation: CASSQGAITEAFF.

The chain joins TRBV29-1 to TRBJ1-5, with D perhaps TRBD1 (6 bases). Germline-derived CDR1 and CDR2 are SQVTM and ANQGSEA. The CDR3 contains 12 residues. V dropped 7 bases and J dropped 4 bases, with 11 bases sitting between them. CDR3 sequence: CSAGDINQPQHF. The CDR3 region has the DNA TGCAGCGCCGGGGACATTAATCAGCCCCAGCATTTT. The full variable domain, its missing parts supplied by reference TRBV29-1 and TRBJ1-5, is SAVISQKPSRDICQRGTSLTIQCQVDSQVTMMFWYRQQPGQSLTLIATANQGSEATYESGFVIDKFPISRPNLTFSTLTVSNMSPEDSSIYLCSAGDINQPQHFGDGTRLSIL.

The rearrangement links TRBV19 to TRBJ1-5, with TRBD1 matching 9 bases. The germline CDR1 and CDR2 sequences are LNHDA and SQIVND (reference sequence). V trimming: 8 bases; J trimming: 1 base; junction bases outside the gene matches: 6. This CDR3 region has 15 residues. The CDR3 protein is CASETGQGSNQPQHF. As DNA, the CDR3 is TGTGCCAGTGAGACGGGACAGGGCAGCAATCAGCCCCAGCATTTT.

Remarks on this clone: This sample also contains other DNA sequences that code for the same CDR3. In DNA, the CDR3 is TGCGCCAGCTCGGGACTAGCGGGAGGTAATGAGCAGTTCTTC. This gives the protein CASSGLAGGNEQFF. The genes are TRBV5-1 and TRBJ2-1, with 15 bases identical to TRBD2. This CDR3 is 14 amino acids long. After removal of 7 bases from V and 7 bases from J, the junction contained 3 bases not matched to a gene. Germline loops: CDR1 SGHRS, CDR2 YFSETQ.

The rearrangement uses TRBV5-1 and TRBJ2-7, with a possible D match to TRBD1 (6 bases). The V and J ends lost 1 base and 7 bases respectively, with 12 bases between them. The CDR3 has 13 amino acids. Germline V gene sequence: CDR1 SGHRS, CDR2 YFSETQ. The CDR3 DNA is TGCGCCAGCAGCTTGACCCCAGGGGCTGAGCAGTACTTC. Its translation: CASSLTPGAEQYF.

The J gene is TRBJ2-7, the V gene TRBV28, with a tentative D call TRBD2 (6 bases). The V gene's germline CDR1 is MDHEN and CDR2 SYDVKM. Trimming removed 3 bases from V and 4 bases from J, with 13 bases in between. This CDR3 has 14 amino acids. In DNA, the CDR3 is TGTGCCAGCAGTTTGTACGGGAGTGGGTACGAGCAGTACTTC. Translating gives CASSLYGSGYEQYF.

This clone was observed a single time. This rearrangement joins TRBV5-1 to TRBJ2-7, with a weak D call TRBD1 (6 bases). Germline loops: CDR1 SGHRS, CDR2 YFSETQ. CDR3 length: 15 residues. The V and J ends lost 0 bases and 5 bases respectively, with 15 bases between them. This CDR3 is CASSLADSAGDEQYF. The CDR3 nucleotides read TGCGCCAGCAGCTTGGCCGATTCGGCAGGGGACGAGCAGTACTTC.

CDR3 region: CASSSEATEQYF. Written as DNA, the CDR3 is TGTGCCAGCAGCTCGGAGGCCACGGAGCAGTACTTC. The chain links TRBV11-2 to TRBJ2-7; D perhaps matches TRBD2 (5 bases). There are 12 residues in the CDR3. Germline CDR1 and CDR2: SGHAT and FQNNGV. The V end was cut by 4 bases, the J end by 7 bases, with 11 bases between.

The chain has TRBV7-8 and TRBJ1-5, with a weak D call TRBD1 (5 bases). The CDR3 has 15 amino acids. The germline gives CDR1 SGHVS, CDR2 FQNEAQ. Trimming pared 2 bases from V and 4 bases from J, leaving 12 bases between. The CDR3 sequence is CASSLLGALNQPQHF. CDR3 DNA: TGTGCCAGCAGCTTATTAGGGGCACTAAATCAGCCCCAGCATTTT.

The gene calls are TRBV27 and TRBJ1-2; D gene uncertain. CDR1 MNHEY and CDR2 SMNVEV come from the germline V gene (reference sequence). Trimming removed 2 bases from V and 4 bases from J, with 8 bases in between. CDR3 length equals 13 residues. The CDR3 reads CASSLTDGYGYTF. In DNA, the CDR3 is TGTGCCAGCAGTTTAACGGACGGCTATGGCTACACCTTC.

This CDR3 is CASSQTQGGYGYTF. DNA of the CDR3: TGTGCCAGCAGTCAAACCCAGGGTGGGTATGGCTACACCTTC. The J gene is TRBJ1-2, the V gene TRBV6-5; maybe TRBD1 (5 bases). The CDR3 contains 14 residues. The germline V gene has CDR1 MNHEY and CDR2 SVGAGI. The V end was cut by 5 bases, the J end by 5 bases, with 15 bases between.

The rearrangement joins TRBV27 to TRBJ2-3, with 8 nucleotides matching TRBD1. This CDR3 has 14 residues. Unmatched junction bases numbered 6, after V lost 2 bases and J lost 8 bases. Germline V CDR1 and CDR2: MNHEY, SMNVEV (reference sequence). The CDR3 nucleotides are TGTGCCAGCAGTTTAGGACAGGGAGTGGGTACGCAGTATTTT. Translating gives CASSLGQGVGTQYF.

The chain's CDR3 is CASNMEGTDSGNTIYF. DNA of the CDR3: TGTGCCAGTAATATGGAAGGGACCGACTCTGGAAACACCATATATTTT. This rearrangement joins TRBV19 to TRBJ1-3; D perhaps matches TRBD1 (5 bases). V was clipped by 7 bases and J by 0 bases, with 16 bases between them. The CDR3 is made up of 16 amino acids. The germline gives CDR1 LNHDA, CDR2 SQIVND (reference sequence). Full variable domain (missing parts from reference TRBV19 and TRBJ1-3): DGGITQSPKYLFRKEGQNVTLSCEQNLNHDAMYWYRQDPGQGLRLIYYSQIVNDFQKGDIAEGYSVSREKKESFPLTVTSAQKNPTAFYLCASNMEGTDSGNTIYFGEGSWLTVV.

The chain couples TRBV28 to TRBJ1-1; TRBD1 agrees at 7 bases. Trimming at V came to 8 bases and at J to 2 bases, leaving 11 bases not matched to a gene. CDR1 is MDHEN, CDR2 SYDVKM, per germline. The length of the CDR3 is 15 residues. The DNA for the CDR3 is TGTGCCAGCCGCCCTACCGGGACAGTAAACACTGAAGCTTTCTTT. Translated, it gives CASRPTGTVNTEAFF.

The gene calls are TRBV7-2 and TRBJ2-1, with D possibly TRBD2 on 6 matching bases. V lost 1 base to trimming and J lost 9 bases, with 13 bases between them. Germline V lookup: CDR1 SGHTA, CDR2 FQGNSA. This CDR3 region has 14 residues. The CDR3 here is CASSLVRGNAEQFF. CDR3 DNA sequence: TGTGCCAGCAGCTTAGTGCGGGGAAACGCTGAGCAGTTCTTC.

The CDR3 DNA is TGTGCCAGCAGGCCGCGTCCGGGGCTGGACACTGAAGCTTTCTTT. Its translation is CASRPRPGLDTEAFF. The chain joins TRBV6-5 to TRBJ1-1, with a weak D call TRBD1 (5 bases). CDR3 length: 15 residues. Trimming stripped 6 bases from V and 3 bases from J, with 17 bases between. Germline V gene sequence: CDR1 MNHEY, CDR2 SVGAGI.

V and J are TRBV9 and TRBJ2-2; 14 bases fit TRBD2. Germline V lookup: CDR1 SGDLS, CDR2 YYNGEE. The junction had 5 bases not matched to a gene; V was cut back by 3 bases and J by 1 base. The CDR3 length is 18 residues. The CDR3 DNA sequence: TGTGCCAGCAGCGCCTGGACTAGCGGGAGGATGAACACCGGGGAGCTGTTTTTT. As protein: CASSAWTSGRMNTGELFF.

The V call is TRBV6-5, the J call TRBJ1-1; TRBD1 might be the D (5 bases). CDR1 and CDR2 from the germline V gene are MNHEY and SVGAGI. The CDR3 is made up of 12 amino acids. Between the trimmed V and J ends, which lost 8 bases and 11 bases, there was a span of 18 bases. The CDR3 coding sequence is TGTGCCAGCGGAATAGGCAGGGACGGCGCTTTCTTT. It encodes CASGIGRDGAFF.

The chain couples TRBV28 to TRBJ2-3; 13 bases map to TRBD2. The CDR3 consists of 16 residues. The J segment lost 6 bases and the V segment lost 7 bases, leaving 10 bases of the junction unmatched. Germline CDR1 and CDR2: MDHEN and SYDVKM. This chain's CDR3 is CASTGTSGDGGDTQYF. The CDR3 region has the DNA TGTGCCAGCACTGGGACTAGCGGGGATGGGGGCGATACGCAGTATTTT.

The chain joins TRBV4-2 to TRBJ1-5, with D perhaps TRBD1 (5 bases). V was pared by 4 bases and J by 3 bases, with 10 bases between. The CDR3 runs 14 residues. The germline CDR1 and CDR2 sequences are LGHNA and YNFKEQ. This CDR3 reads CASSRDRDNQPQHF. CDR3 sequence (DNA): TGTGCCAGCAGCCGGGACCGCGACAATCAGCCCCAGCATTTT.

The genes are TRBV19 and TRBJ2-1; 14 positions match TRBD2. Germline V CDR1 and CDR2: LNHDA, SQIVND (reference sequence). The CDR3 sequence is 17 residues long. Trimming at V came to 6 bases and at J to 6 bases, leaving 10 bases not matched to a gene. The CDR3 coding sequence is TGTGCCAGTAGGGACGGACTAGCGGGAGGAGCTTTCAATGAGCAGTTCTTC. Amino acids: CASRDGLAGGAFNEQFF.

This chain connects TRBV19 to TRBJ2-2, with a weak D call TRBD2 (6 bases). V dropped 4 bases and J dropped 5 bases, with 8 bases sitting between them. CDR1 is LNHDA, CDR2 SQIVND, per germline (reference sequence). This CDR3 region has 13 residues. The CDR3 protein is CASSRGGTGELFF. CDR3 bases: TGTGCCAGTAGTAGAGGAGGGACCGGGGAGCTGTTTTTT. Full variable domain (remainder filled in from reference TRBV19 and TRBJ2-2): DGGITQSPKYLFRKEGQNVTLSCEQNLNHDAMYWYRQDPGQGLRLIYYSQIVNDFQKGDIAEGYSVSREKKESFPLTVTSAQKNPTAFYLCASSRGGTGELFFGEGSRLTVL.

V gene TRBV7-9 combines with J gene TRBJ1-1; maybe TRBD1 (5 bases). CDR3 length: 15 amino acids. Trimming removed 0 bases from V and 2 bases from J, with 10 bases in between. CDR1 SEHNR and CDR2 FQNEAQ come from the germline V gene (reference sequence). CDR3 in amino acids: CASSLALGANTEAFF. CDR3 nucleotide sequence: TGTGCCAGCAGCTTAGCCCTTGGGGCTAACACTGAAGCTTTCTTT. Full variable domain (remainder filled in from reference TRBV7-9 and TRBJ1-1): DTGVSQNPRHKITKRGQNVTFRCDPISEHNRLYWYRQTLGQGPEFLTYFQNEAQLEKSRLLSDRFSAERPKGSFSTLEIQRTEQGDSAMYLCASSLALGANTEAFFGQGTRLTVV.

The chain employs TRBV9 and TRBJ2-1; D is possibly TRBD2 (6 bases). V was shortened by 4 bases and J by 0 bases, with 11 bases between the two germline ends. The CDR3 sequence is 15 residues long. CDR1 SGDLS and CDR2 YYNGEE come from the germline V gene. CDR3 DNA sequence: TGTGCCAGCAGCCGGTCGGGGGACTCCTACAATGAGCAGTTCTTC. It is translated as CASSRSGDSYNEQFF.

The genes are TRBV28 and TRBJ1-5; weak D call: TRBD1 (5 bases). V was cut by 4 bases and J by 10 bases, with 14 bases left in between. The germline V gene has CDR1 MDHEN and CDR2 SYDVKM. This CDR3 has 13 amino acids. CDR3: CASSSVGVLPQHF. In DNA form, the CDR3 reads TGTGCCAGCAGTTCGGTAGGGGTACTTCCCCAGCATTTT.

With respect to this clone: Other DNA sequences in this sample translate to the same CDR3. The chain employs TRBV7-2 and TRBJ1-5; D is possibly TRBD1 (5 bases). V lost 0 bases, J lost 5 bases, and 5 bases lay in between. This CDR3 spans 13 amino acids. In germline, CDR1 is SGHTA, CDR2 FQGNSA. CDR3 loop: CASSLARDQPQHF. CDR3 DNA: TGTGCCAGCAGCTTAGCCAGGGATCAGCCCCAGCATTTT. Complete variable domain (other parts from reference TRBV7-2 and TRBJ1-5): GAGVSQSPSNKVTEKGKDVELRCDPISGHTALYWYRQSLGQGLEFLIYFQGNSAPDKSGLPSDRFSAERTGGSVSTLTIQRTQQEDSAVYLCASSLARDQPQHFGDGTRLSIL.

This chain uses TRBV10-3 with TRBJ2-2, with D unclear. There are 14 residues in the CDR3. Germline CDR1 is ENHRY and CDR2 is SYGVKD. Here the CDR3 reads CASTGPANTGELFF. The DNA for the CDR3 is TGTGCAAGCACCGGGCCAGCGAACACCGGGGAGCTGTTTTTT.